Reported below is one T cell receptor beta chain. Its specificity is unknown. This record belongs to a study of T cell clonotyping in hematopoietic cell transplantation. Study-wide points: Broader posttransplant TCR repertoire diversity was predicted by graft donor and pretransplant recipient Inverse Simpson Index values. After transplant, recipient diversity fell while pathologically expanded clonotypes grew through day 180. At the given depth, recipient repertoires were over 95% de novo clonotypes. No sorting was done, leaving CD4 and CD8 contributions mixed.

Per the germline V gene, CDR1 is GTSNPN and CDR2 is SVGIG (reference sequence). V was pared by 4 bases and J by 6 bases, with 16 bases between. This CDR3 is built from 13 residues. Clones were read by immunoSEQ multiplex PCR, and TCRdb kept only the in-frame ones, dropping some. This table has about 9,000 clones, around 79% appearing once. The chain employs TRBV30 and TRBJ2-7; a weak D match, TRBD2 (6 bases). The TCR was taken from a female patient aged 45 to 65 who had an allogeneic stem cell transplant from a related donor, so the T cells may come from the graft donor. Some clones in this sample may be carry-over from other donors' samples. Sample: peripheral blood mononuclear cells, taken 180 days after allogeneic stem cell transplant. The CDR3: CAWTPGLGGEQYF. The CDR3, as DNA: TGTGCCTGGACCCCGGGACTTGGGGGCGAGCAGTACTTC.